This T cell receptor (beta chain) derives from a study of cytomegalovirus exposure and HLA in healthy donors. Whole-study findings and limits: Associated with HLA alleles at 0.05 false discovery rate in a later analysis were 16,951 TCR beta sequences. The study designated about 180 TCR beta chains cytomegalovirus-associated. Several V segments, TRBV6-2 and TRBV6-3 among them, could not be told apart and were dropped.

The V and J ends lost 4 bases and 5 bases respectively, with 21 bases between them. The CDR3 has 17 residues. The germline V gene encodes CDR1 SEHNR and CDR2 FQNEAQ (reference sequence). Regarding this clone: Its antigen is not known.

PCR employed 60 Vbeta and 13 Jbeta primers. The data were produced by immunoSEQ multiplex PCR, yet TCRdb's version contains in-frame clones alone and is incomplete. This repertoire includes about 120,000 clones. J is TRBJ2-1 and V is TRBV7-9, with D possibly matching TRBD1 (5 bases). Sequences were obtained from PBMCs. The sequence derives from a man younger than 35 in good health and CMV-seronegative. This CDR3 is CASSSRKGAKVHNEQFF. CDR3 bases: TGTGCCAGCAGCTCCCGGAAAGGGGCAAAGGTCCACAATGAGCAGTTCTTC.